This is a list of T cell receptor beta chains from one sample in a study of shared clonotypes between healthy human individuals. TCRdb keeps only in-frame clones here, not all; method: immunoSEQ multiplex PCR. Found here are some 900,000 clones, over 75% of them singletons; the top ten hold around 1.5%. Sequencing used memory CD4+ T cells sorted from blood. The receptors come from a man in his late teens or twenties in good health. The CDR3 runs from the conserved cysteine through the conserved F or W. Each record gives: J gene, V gene, CDR3 protein.

j_call: TRBJ1-4
v_call: TRBV5-1
cdr3_aa: CASSFSAGRTELFF

j_call: TRBJ1-1
v_call: TRBV28
cdr3_aa: CASSLWVKPGSTEAFF

j_call: TRBJ1-3
v_call: TRBV30
cdr3_aa: CAWSDPTGTNRGNTIYF

j_call: TRBJ1-2
v_call: TRBV18
cdr3_aa: CASSPFSGYTF

j_call: TRBJ2-1
v_call: TRBV5-1
cdr3_aa: CASSPGGAHFNNEQFF

j_call: TRBJ2-7
v_call: TRBV7-8
cdr3_aa: CASSLTGRSYEQYF

j_call: TRBJ2-7
v_call: TRBV5-1
cdr3_aa: CASRDGNYEQYF

j_call: TRBJ1-6
v_call: TRBV7-8
cdr3_aa: CASSSGQQYNSPLHF

j_call: TRBJ2-5
v_call: TRBV6-6
cdr3_aa: CASSYGVGETQYF

j_call: TRBJ2-7
v_call: TRBV6-1
cdr3_aa: CASSESGRRFGEQYF

j_call: TRBJ2-7
v_call: TRBV5-1
cdr3_aa: CASSSGQGSISYEQYF

j_call: TRBJ2-7
v_call: TRBV5-1
cdr3_aa: CASSEESRTYYYEQYF

j_call: TRBJ2-2
v_call: TRBV2
cdr3_aa: CASSDTGAGELFF

j_call: TRBJ2-5
v_call: TRBV5-1
cdr3_aa: CASSLSQGSQETQYF

j_call: TRBJ2-7
v_call: TRBV30
cdr3_aa: CAWGQGGEQYF

j_call: TRBJ2-5
v_call: TRBV18
cdr3_aa: CASSRGYQETQYF

j_call: TRBJ1-5
v_call: TRBV28
cdr3_aa: CASSKGDMGGVQPQHF

j_call: TRBJ2-2
v_call: TRBV6-1
cdr3_aa: CASSLTGTSGELFF

j_call: TRBJ2-1
v_call: TRBV7-2
cdr3_aa: CASSYRSGSAYNEQFF

j_call: TRBJ2-7
v_call: TRBV7-9
cdr3_aa: CASSSGSAYEQYF

j_call: TRBJ1-6
v_call: TRBV19
cdr3_aa: CASSNAPGQGASPLHF

j_call: TRBJ2-5
v_call: TRBV29-1
cdr3_aa: CSVGASGTGNQETQYF

j_call: TRBJ1-1
v_call: TRBV20-1
cdr3_aa: CSAARAEAFF

j_call: TRBJ1-1
v_call: TRBV6-1
cdr3_aa: CASSIRARTTEAFF

j_call: TRBJ1-5
v_call: TRBV5-6
cdr3_aa: CASSLDGSNQPQHF

j_call: TRBJ1-1
v_call: TRBV15
cdr3_aa: CATSRSRTVNTEAFF

j_call: TRBJ2-2
v_call: TRBV11-3
cdr3_aa: CASSPGGWDLNTGELFF

j_call: TRBJ1-1
v_call: TRBV5-3
cdr3_aa: CARSPQGGAETEAFF

j_call: TRBJ1-2
v_call: TRBV4-1
cdr3_aa: CASRPSGGNYGYTF

j_call: TRBJ2-7
v_call: TRBV6-6
cdr3_aa: CASSRGHGGLGEQYF

j_call: TRBJ1-5
v_call: TRBV28
cdr3_aa: CASSGVPNQPQHF